This is a list of T cell receptor beta chains from one sample in a study of blood T cell repertoires in COVID-19. Clones were read by immunoSEQ multiplex PCR, and TCRdb kept only the in-frame ones, dropping some. The data contain about 62,000 clones, roughly four fifths of them singletons. Sequencing was carried out using peripheral blood. Receptors originate from a man aged 55 to 70 with acute or convalescent COVID-19. The CDR3 runs from the conserved cysteine through the conserved F or W. The D gene is left open where the match is weak. Some rows have no size entry. The others give once, few or many, or a class for an expanded clone.

v_call: TRBV4-3
clone_size: -
j_call: TRBJ1-2
d_call: TRBD1
cdr3_nt: TGCGCCAGCAGCCAAGACCTCGCAGGGGGCTTTCGTGGCTACACCTTC
cdr3_aa: CASSQDLAGGFRGYTF

v_call: TRBV7-3
clone_size: medium-sized
j_call: TRBJ2-2
d_call: TRBD2
cdr3_nt: TGTGCCAGCAGCCAAAGCGGGAGTGCCACCGGGGAGCTGTTTTTT
cdr3_aa: CASSQSGSATGELFF

v_call: TRBV7-2
clone_size: few
j_call: TRBJ2-5
d_call: TRBD2
cdr3_nt: TGTGCCAGCAGCCCCCGACCGGGACTAGCGGGGGAGACCCAGTACTTC
cdr3_aa: CASSPRPGLAGETQYF

v_call: TRBV2
clone_size: -
j_call: TRBJ1-5
d_call: TRBD1
cdr3_nt: TGTGCCAGCAGCGGACAGGGTAGCAATCAGCCCCAGCATTTT
cdr3_aa: CASSGQGSNQPQHF

v_call: TRBV9
clone_size: -
j_call: TRBJ2-7
d_call: -
cdr3_nt: TGTGCCAGCAGCACGAGCGGGCGGTCCTACGAGCAGTACTTC
cdr3_aa: CASSTSGRSYEQYF

v_call: TRBV6-6
clone_size: -
j_call: TRBJ2-1
d_call: -
cdr3_nt: TGTGCCAGCAGTGGCCGGGACAAGGCGAGTTACAATGAGCAGTTCTTC
cdr3_aa: CASSGRDKASYNEQFF

v_call: TRBV28
clone_size: few
j_call: TRBJ1-6
d_call: TRBD1
cdr3_nt: TGTGCCAGCAGTTTACGGGGACAGGGCTATAATTCACCCCTCCACTTT
cdr3_aa: CASSLRGQGYNSPLHF

v_call: TRBV5-6
clone_size: -
j_call: TRBJ2-7
d_call: TRBD2
cdr3_nt: TGTGCCAGCAGCTTCATAGCGGGAGGGCAAGACGAGCAGTACTTC
cdr3_aa: CASSFIAGGQDEQYF

v_call: TRBV13
clone_size: -
j_call: TRBJ1-2
d_call: -
cdr3_nt: TGTGCCAGCAGCCAGGGACATCGACTTTCTAACTATGGCTACACCTTC
cdr3_aa: CASSQGHRLSNYGYTF

v_call: TRBV18
clone_size: -
j_call: TRBJ1-1
d_call: TRBD1
cdr3_nt: TGTGCCAGCTCGCAAACAGGGGGCACTGAAGCTTTCTTT
cdr3_aa: CASSQTGGTEAFF

v_call: TRBV5-1
clone_size: -
j_call: TRBJ1-1
d_call: -
cdr3_nt: TGCGCCAGCAGCCCGTTAGATGGGCAGAACACTGAAGCTTTCTTT
cdr3_aa: CASSPLDGQNTEAFF

v_call: TRBV10-3
clone_size: -
j_call: TRBJ1-1
d_call: -
cdr3_nt: TGTGCCATGGCTGACAGTATGAACACTGAAGCTTTCTTT
cdr3_aa: CAMADSMNTEAFF

v_call: TRBV3-1/TRBV3-2
clone_size: -
j_call: TRBJ1-4
d_call: TRBD1
cdr3_nt: TGTGCCAGCAGCCAACTCAGGGGGAGTGAAAAACTGTTTTTT
cdr3_aa: CASSQLRGSEKLFF

v_call: TRBV9
clone_size: -
j_call: TRBJ2-7
d_call: TRBD1
cdr3_nt: TGTGCCAGCAGCGTTGGACAGGGAGCTTGGTACGAGCAGTACTTC
cdr3_aa: CASSVGQGAWYEQYF

v_call: TRBV24-1
clone_size: -
j_call: TRBJ2-4
d_call: -
cdr3_nt: TGTGCCACCAGTGGCAGGAGGCCAGGGGATGGCAAAAACATTCAGTACTTC
cdr3_aa: CATSGRRPGDGKNIQYF

v_call: TRBV28
clone_size: -
j_call: TRBJ1-1
d_call: TRBD1
cdr3_nt: TGTGCCAGCAGTTCGGCGACAGGGGCGAACACTGAAGCTTTCTTT
cdr3_aa: CASSSATGANTEAFF

v_call: TRBV4-1
clone_size: -
j_call: TRBJ1-6
d_call: TRBD1
cdr3_nt: TGCGCCAGCAGCTGGACAGGGGTGGGTTCACCCCTCCACTTT
cdr3_aa: CASSWTGVGSPLHF